This TCR beta chain was sequenced for a study of blood T cell repertoires in COVID-19. Remarks on this clone: The same CDR3 can be traced to other DNA sequences in this sample.

Methods used by the authors: Reference gene primer amplification in the assay estimated nucleated cell counts. Assay: immunoSEQ multiplex PCR; the TCRdb copy retains only in-frame clones and omits some. Clonal size and the V and J genes are those of that table, whereas D and trimming came from the DNA. The table includes fewer than 200,000 clones, roughly 90% detected once. With 1 base removed from V and 10 bases from J, the gap between germline ends came to 8 bases. CDR1 is GTSNPN, CDR2 SVGIG, per germline (reference sequence). CDR3 length: 12 residues. The TCR comes from a woman between 45 and 65 years old with acute or convalescent COVID-19. This chain uses TRBV30 with TRBJ1-6, with TRBD1 as a possible D gene (5 bases). The material sequenced was peripheral blood. CDR3 in DNA: TGTGCCTGGAGTGGGGGCGACTCACCCCTCCACTTT. Its translation: CAWSGGDSPLHF.